The rows below give T cell receptor beta chains drawn from one sample of a study of cytomegalovirus exposure and HLA in healthy donors. Profiled with immunoSEQ multiplex PCR; TCRdb holds only in-frame clones, not every one. The data show roughly 64,000 clones, around 95% seen once. The sample consisted of PBMCs. These receptors all stem from a woman aged 18-29 years in good health and CMV-seropositive. Each CDR3 is given with its conserved first and last residue. Each record gives: CDR3 length, J gene, clone size, D gene, V gene, CDR3 protein, CDR3 DNA. The D gene is left open where the match is weak. A row's size may be missing; if present it is once, few, many or a size class.

14	TRBJ1-5	-	TRBD1	TRBV6-5	CAGSTDRVGQPQHF	TGTGCCGGCAGTACGGACAGGGTGGGTCAGCCCCAGCATTTT
13	TRBJ1-5	-	-	TRBV6-1	CASIRGSNQPQHF	TGTGCCAGCATTAGGGGAAGCAATCAGCCCCAGCATTTT
19	TRBJ2-3	-	TRBD2	TRBV4-1	CASSPLPMTSGGTTDTQYF	TGCGCCAGCAGCCCTCTTCCTATGACTAGCGGGGGAACCACAGATACGCAGTATTTT
13	TRBJ1-4	-	-	TRBV7-2	CASSLVENEKLFF	TGTGCCAGCAGCTTAGTGGAGAATGAAAAACTGTTTTTT
18	TRBJ2-4	-	TRBD1	TRBV27	CASSLYQGAPLAKNIQYF	TGTGCCAGCAGTTTATATCAGGGGGCCCCACTAGCCAAAAACATTCAGTACTTC
14	TRBJ2-5	-	-	TRBV10-3	CAISESGVGETQYF	TGTGCCATCAGTGAGTCGGGCGTAGGAGAGACCCAGTACTTC
14	TRBJ2-2	few	-	TRBV7-2	CASSQGSNTGELFF	TGTGCCAGCAGTCAGGGGTCGAACACCGGGGAGCTGTTTTTT
14	TRBJ2-7	-	-	TRBV30	CAWSGSSWAYEQYF	TGTGCCTGGAGTGGATCGTCTTGGGCGTACGAGCAGTACTTC
18	TRBJ2-1	once	TRBD2	TRBV4-1	CASSQPFKTSGDINEQFF	TGCGCCAGCAGCCAGCCATTCAAAACTAGCGGGGATATCAATGAGCAGTTCTTC
15	TRBJ1-2	-	TRBD1	TRBV10-3	CAISEFTGTDYGYTF	TGTGCCATCAGTGAGTTTACCGGGACAGACTATGGCTACACCTTC
13	TRBJ1-1	-	-	TRBV11-1	CASSLAPTGMAFF	TGTGCCAGCAGCTTAGCACCGACGGGTATGGCTTTCTTT
12	TRBJ2-1	once	-	TRBV19	CASTDTSNEQFF	TGTGCCAGTACTGATACGAGTAATGAGCAGTTCTTC
18	TRBJ2-2	once	TRBD2	TRBV9	CASSVGDPSGSGTGELFF	TGTGCCAGCAGCGTAGGGGACCCTAGCGGGAGCGGAACCGGGGAGCTGTTTTTT
14	TRBJ2-2	-	-	TRBV5-1	CASSGGGGAGELFF	TGCGCCAGCAGCGGAGGAGGAGGGGCCGGGGAGCTGTTTTTT
15	TRBJ1-1	-	-	TRBV29-1	CSVSSSAAEFTEAFF	TGCAGCGTTAGTAGTTCGGCGGCGGAATTTACTGAAGCTTTCTTT
16	TRBJ2-1	-	TRBD2	TRBV7-9	CASSSGGGRTYNEQFF	TGTGCCAGCAGCTCCGGGGGGGGCAGGACCTACAATGAGCAGTTCTTC
13	TRBJ1-4	-	-	TRBV19	CASRNKGGQKLFF	TGTGCCAGTAGAAATAAGGGAGGGCAAAAACTGTTTTTT
18	TRBJ1-4	-	-	TRBV27	CASSSRQALYRTNEKLFF	TGTGCCAGCAGTTCACGACAGGCCCTATACCGAACTAATGAAAAACTGTTTTTT
15	TRBJ2-5	-	TRBD1	TRBV7-7	CASSQGTGGSETQYF	TGTGCTAGCAGCCAGGGGACAGGGGGTTCGGAGACCCAGTACTTC
14	TRBJ1-2	-	TRBD1	TRBV19	CASKRDRVPYGYTF	TGTGCCAGTAAGCGGGACAGGGTCCCCTATGGCTACACCTTC
16	TRBJ2-7	-	-	TRBV19	CASSSPYAGEGYEQYF	TGTGCCAGTAGTAGCCCCTATGCAGGGGAAGGCTACGAGCAGTACTTC
15	TRBJ2-2	-	-	TRBV6-5	CASSPLRGNTGELFF	TGTGCCAGCAGCCCGCTGCGAGGAAACACCGGGGAGCTGTTTTTT
15	TRBJ1-4	-	-	TRBV2	CASSEAGLTNEKLFF	TGTGCCAGCAGTGAAGCCGGTTTAACTAATGAAAAACTGTTTTTT
13	TRBJ1-2	-	-	TRBV7-9	CASSLGQSDGYTF	TGTGCCAGCAGCTTAGGTCAGTCTGATGGCTACACCTTC
11	TRBJ2-7	-	-	TRBV20-1	CSARQRNEQYF	TGCAGTGCTAGACAGCGGAACGAGCAGTACTTC
16	TRBJ2-2	-	TRBD2	TRBV28	CASSSPSGLNTGELFF	TGTGCCAGCAGTTCTCCTAGCGGGCTGAACACCGGGGAGCTGTTTTTT
15	TRBJ1-1	-	TRBD1	TRBV25-1	CASRQGSSGGTEAFF	TGTGCCAGCAGGCAGGGGTCCTCAGGGGGGACTGAAGCTTTCTTT
10	TRBJ2-3	-	-	TRBV2	CASSESTQYF	TGTGCCAGCAGTGAGTCAACGCAGTATTTT
15	TRBJ1-6	few	TRBD1	TRBV5-1	CASSGSQGSNSPLHF	TGCGCCAGCAGCGGATCACAGGGGAGTAATTCACCCCTCCACTTT